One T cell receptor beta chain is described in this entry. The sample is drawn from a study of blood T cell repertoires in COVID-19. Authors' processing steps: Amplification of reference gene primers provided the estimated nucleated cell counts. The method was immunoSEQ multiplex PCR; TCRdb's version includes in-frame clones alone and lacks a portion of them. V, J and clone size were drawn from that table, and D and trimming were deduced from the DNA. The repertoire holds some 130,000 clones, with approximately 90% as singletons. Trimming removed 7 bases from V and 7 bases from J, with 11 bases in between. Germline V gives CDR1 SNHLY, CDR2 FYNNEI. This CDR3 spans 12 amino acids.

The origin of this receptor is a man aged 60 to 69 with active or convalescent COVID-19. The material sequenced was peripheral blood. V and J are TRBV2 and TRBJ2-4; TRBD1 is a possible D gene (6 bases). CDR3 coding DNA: TGTGCCAGCACTCCAGGGGCCAACATTCAGTACTTC. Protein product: CASTPGANIQYF.